The clone carrying this T cell receptor beta chain was counted ten times or more. Antigen unknown. Germline V gene data show CDR1 as DFQATT and CDR2 as SNEGSKA (reference sequence). Trimming took 4 bases from V and 7 from J; bases not matched to a gene: 7. The CDR3 has 14 amino acids. This sample was taken from a study of T cells in Graves' hyperthyroidism and ophthalmopathy. Uncontrolled infection, other autoimmune disease, pregnancy and lactation each barred patients from inclusion. Amplified regions were TCR beta CDR3 sequences from RNA transcripts. HTBI primers were used for first-round RT-PCR of the TCR CDR3. TCRdb re-called the multiplex PCR reads with MiXCR, one entry per CDR3 protein. The sample has 550,000 to 600,000 distinct CDR3 sequences, under 60% seen once; the top ten hold roughly 19%. Study conclusions and caveats: By a 13 V-J model, ophthalmopathy was set apart from stable hyperthyroidism. Most expanded thyroid clonotypes above 0.001 also appeared in blood. For ophthalmopathy, model prediction preceded onset by a median roughly 6.3 months.

The source material was peripheral blood or thyroid tissue (not recorded which). This receptor was obtained from an adult woman with Graves' disease, either hyperthyroidism or ophthalmopathy (not recorded which). The chain joins TRBV20-1 to TRBJ1-6; 7 bases agree with TRBD1. CDR3 loop: CSATLGQENSPLHF. The CDR3 coding sequence is TGCAGTGCTACCCTCGGACAGGAAAATTCACCCCTCCACTTT.